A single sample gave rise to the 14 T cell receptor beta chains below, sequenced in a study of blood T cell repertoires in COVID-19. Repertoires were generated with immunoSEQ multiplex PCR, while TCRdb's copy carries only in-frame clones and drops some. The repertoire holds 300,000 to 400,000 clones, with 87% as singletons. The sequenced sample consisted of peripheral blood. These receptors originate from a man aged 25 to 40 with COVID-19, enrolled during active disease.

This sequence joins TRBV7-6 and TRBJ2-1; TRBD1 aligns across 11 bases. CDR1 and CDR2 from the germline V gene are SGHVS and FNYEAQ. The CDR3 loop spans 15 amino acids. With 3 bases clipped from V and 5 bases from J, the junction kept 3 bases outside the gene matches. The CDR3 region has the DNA TGTGCCAGCAGCTTCGGACAGGGGGCACACAATGAGCAGTTCTTC. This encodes CASSFGQGAHNEQFF.

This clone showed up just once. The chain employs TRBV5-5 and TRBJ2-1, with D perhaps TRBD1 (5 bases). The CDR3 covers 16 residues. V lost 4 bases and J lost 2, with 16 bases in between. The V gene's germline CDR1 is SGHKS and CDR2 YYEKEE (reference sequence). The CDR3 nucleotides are TGTGCCAGCAGCCGACAGTGGGATGGGACCTACAATGAGCAGTTCTTC. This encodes CASSRQWDGTYNEQFF.

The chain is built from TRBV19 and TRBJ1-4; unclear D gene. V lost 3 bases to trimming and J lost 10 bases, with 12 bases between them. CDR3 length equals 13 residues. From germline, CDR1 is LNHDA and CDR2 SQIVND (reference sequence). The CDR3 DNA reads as TGTGCCAGTAGTATGGGAGGTCTAGGAAAACTGTTTTTT. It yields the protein CASSMGGLGKLFF. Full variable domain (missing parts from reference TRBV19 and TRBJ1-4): DGGITQSPKYLFRKEGQNVTLSCEQNLNHDAMYWYRQDPGQGLRLIYYSQIVNDFQKGDIAEGYSVSREKKESFPLTVTSAQKNPTAFYLCASSMGGLGKLFFGSGTQLSVL.

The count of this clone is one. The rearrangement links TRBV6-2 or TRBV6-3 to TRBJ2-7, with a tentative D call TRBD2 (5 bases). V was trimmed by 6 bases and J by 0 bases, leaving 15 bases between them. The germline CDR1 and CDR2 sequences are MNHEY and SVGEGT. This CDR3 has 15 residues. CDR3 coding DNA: TGTGCCAGCAGCCCAATTAGCGATAGCTCCTACGAGCAGTACTTC. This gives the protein CASSPISDSSYEQYF.

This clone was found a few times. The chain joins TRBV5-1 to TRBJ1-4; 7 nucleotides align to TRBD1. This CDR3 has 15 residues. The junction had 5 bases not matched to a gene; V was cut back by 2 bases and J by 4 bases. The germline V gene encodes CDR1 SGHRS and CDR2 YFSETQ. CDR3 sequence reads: CASSFAGQSNEKLFF. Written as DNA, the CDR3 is TGCGCCAGCAGCTTCGCGGGACAGAGTAATGAAAAACTGTTTTTT.

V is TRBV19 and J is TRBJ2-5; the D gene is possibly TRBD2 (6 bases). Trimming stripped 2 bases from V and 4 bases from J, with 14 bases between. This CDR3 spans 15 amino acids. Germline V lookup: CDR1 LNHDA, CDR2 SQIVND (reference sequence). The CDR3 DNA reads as TGTGCCAGTAGTATAATGAATGGGGGGAGAGAGACCCAGTACTTC. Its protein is CASSIMNGGRETQYF.

Here the CDR3 DNA reads TGTGCCAGCATTCCGGGGGGGAATGAGCAGTTCTTC. It yields the protein CASIPGGNEQFF. V gene TRBV12-3 or TRBV12-4 combines with J gene TRBJ2-1, with TRBD2 matching over 8 bases. This CDR3 comprises 12 residues. After removal of 7 bases from V and 7 bases from J, the junction contained 3 bases not matched to a gene.

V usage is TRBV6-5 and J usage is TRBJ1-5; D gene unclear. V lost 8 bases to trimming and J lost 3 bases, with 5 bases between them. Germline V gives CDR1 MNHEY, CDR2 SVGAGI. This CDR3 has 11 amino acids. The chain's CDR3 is CASGPNQPQHF. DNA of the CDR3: TGTGCCAGCGGCCCCAATCAGCCCCAGCATTTT.

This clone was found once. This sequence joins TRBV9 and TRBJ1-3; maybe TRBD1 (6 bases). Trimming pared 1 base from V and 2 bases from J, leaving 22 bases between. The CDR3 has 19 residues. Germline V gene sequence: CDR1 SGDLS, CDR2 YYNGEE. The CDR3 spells CASSVSAGVGSAAGNTIYF. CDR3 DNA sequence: TGTGCCAGCAGCGTATCTGCAGGGGTTGGTTCAGCAGCTGGAAACACCATATATTTT.

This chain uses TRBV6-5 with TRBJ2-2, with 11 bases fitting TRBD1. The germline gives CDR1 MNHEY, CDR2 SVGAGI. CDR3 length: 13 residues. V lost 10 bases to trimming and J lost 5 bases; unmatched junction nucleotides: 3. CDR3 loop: CATGTGGTGELFF. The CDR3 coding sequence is TGTGCCACGGGGACAGGGGGAACCGGGGAGCTGTTTTTT.

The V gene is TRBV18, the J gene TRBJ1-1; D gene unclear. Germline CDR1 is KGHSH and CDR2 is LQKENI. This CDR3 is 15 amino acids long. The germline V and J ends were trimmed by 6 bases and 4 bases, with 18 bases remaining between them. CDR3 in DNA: TGTGCCAGCTCGTCACAGTCCCGGTCGATCACTGAAGCTTTCTTT. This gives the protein CASSSQSRSITEAFF.

The CDR3 nucleotides are TGTGCCAGCAGCTTTCAGGGTACAGGAGGAAACACCATATATTTT. Translating gives CASSFQGTGGNTIYF. This sequence joins TRBV7-8 and TRBJ1-3; tentatively, D is TRBD1 (5 bases). Looked up from germline, CDR1 is SGHVS and CDR2 is FQNEAQ. Trimming removed 3 bases at V and 4 bases at J, with 13 bases between. The CDR3 covers 15 residues.

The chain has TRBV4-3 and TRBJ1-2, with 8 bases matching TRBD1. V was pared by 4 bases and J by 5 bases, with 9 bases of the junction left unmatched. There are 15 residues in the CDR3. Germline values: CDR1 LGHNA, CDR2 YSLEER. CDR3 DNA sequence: TGCGCCAGCAGCCCCCAGGACAGGGCGCTTTATGGCTACACCTTC. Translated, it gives CASSPQDRALYGYTF.

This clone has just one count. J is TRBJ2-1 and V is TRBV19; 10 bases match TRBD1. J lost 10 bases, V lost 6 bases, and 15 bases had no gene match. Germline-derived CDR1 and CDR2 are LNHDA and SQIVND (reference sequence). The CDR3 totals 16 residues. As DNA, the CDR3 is TGTGCCAGTAGCGGGACAGGGGCTTCGTCCCCTCAGGAGCAGTTCTTC. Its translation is CASSGTGASSPQEQFF.